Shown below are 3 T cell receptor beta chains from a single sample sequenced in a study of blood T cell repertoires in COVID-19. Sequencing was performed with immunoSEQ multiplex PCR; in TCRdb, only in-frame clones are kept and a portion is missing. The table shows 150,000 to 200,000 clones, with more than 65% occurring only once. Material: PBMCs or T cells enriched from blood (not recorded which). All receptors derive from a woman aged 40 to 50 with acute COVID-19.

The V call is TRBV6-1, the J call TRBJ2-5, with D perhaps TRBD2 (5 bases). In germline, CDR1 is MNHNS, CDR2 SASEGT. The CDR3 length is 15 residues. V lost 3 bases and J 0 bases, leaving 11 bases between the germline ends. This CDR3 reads CASSEGSEYQETQYF. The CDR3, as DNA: TGTGCCAGCAGTGAGGGTAGCGAGTACCAAGAGACCCAGTACTTC.

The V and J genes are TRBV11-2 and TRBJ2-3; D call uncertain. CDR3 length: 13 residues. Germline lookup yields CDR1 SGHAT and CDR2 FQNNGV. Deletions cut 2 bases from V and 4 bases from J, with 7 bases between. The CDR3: CASSLTVADTQYF. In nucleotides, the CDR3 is TGTGCCAGCAGCTTAACAGTCGCAGATACGCAGTATTTT.

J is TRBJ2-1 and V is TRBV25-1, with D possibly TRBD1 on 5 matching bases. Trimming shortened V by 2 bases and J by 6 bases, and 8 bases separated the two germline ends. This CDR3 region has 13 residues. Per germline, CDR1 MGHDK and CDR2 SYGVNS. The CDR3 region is CASSENQGNEQFF. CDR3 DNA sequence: TGTGCCAGCAGTGAAAATCAGGGCAATGAGCAGTTCTTC.